The clone carrying this TCR beta chain has more than one count but fewer than ten. Germline V gene data show CDR1 as ENHRY and CDR2 as SYGVKD. CDR3 length equals 12 residues. Trimming stripped 8 bases from V and 0 bases from J, with 8 bases between. This entry is derived from a study of blood T cells in healthy people across ages. For the second PCR, which ran for about 7 to 11 cycles, a sample-barcoded 5' primer and a J-beta primer mix were used. Each CDR3 protein is one row after TCRdb ran MiXCR on the 5' RACE reads. The sample consists of under 1,000,000 distinct CDR3 sequences, 46% of them appearing once.

The clonotype comes from an elderly man in good health. The source material was blood. The chain links TRBV10-3 to TRBJ2-7; TRBD2 is a possible D gene (6 bases). The CDR3 loop reads CAIAGSSYEQYF. The CDR3, as DNA: TGTGCCATCGCCGGGAGCTCCTACGAGCAGTACTTC.